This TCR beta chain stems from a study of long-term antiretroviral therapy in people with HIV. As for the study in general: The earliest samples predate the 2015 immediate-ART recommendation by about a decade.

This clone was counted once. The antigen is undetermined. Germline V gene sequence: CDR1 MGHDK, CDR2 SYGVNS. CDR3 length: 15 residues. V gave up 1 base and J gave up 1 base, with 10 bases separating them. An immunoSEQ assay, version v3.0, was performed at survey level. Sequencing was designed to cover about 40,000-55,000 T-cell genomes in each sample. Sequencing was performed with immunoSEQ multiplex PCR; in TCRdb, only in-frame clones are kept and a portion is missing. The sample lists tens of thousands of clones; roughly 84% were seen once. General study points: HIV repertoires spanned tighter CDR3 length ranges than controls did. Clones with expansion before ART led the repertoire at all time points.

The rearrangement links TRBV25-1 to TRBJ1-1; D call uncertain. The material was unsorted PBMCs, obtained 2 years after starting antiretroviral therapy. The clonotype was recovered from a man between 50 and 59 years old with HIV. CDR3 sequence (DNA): TGTGCCAGCAGTGAATCCGCAGGCCCGAACACTGAAGCTTTCTTT. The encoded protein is CASSESAGPNTEAFF.